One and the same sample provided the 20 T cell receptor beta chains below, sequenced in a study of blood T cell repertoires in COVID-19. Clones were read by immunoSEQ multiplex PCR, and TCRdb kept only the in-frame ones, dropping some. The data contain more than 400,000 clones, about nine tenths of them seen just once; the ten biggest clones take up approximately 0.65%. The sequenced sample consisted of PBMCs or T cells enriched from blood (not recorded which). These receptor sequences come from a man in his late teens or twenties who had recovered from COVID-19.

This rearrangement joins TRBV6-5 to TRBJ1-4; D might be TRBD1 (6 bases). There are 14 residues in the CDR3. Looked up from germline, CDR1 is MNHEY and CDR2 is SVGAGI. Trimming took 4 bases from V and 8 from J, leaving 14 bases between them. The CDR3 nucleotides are TGTGCCAGCAGTTTGAGGATCACAGGGGAAAAACTGTTTTTT. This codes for CASSLRITGEKLFF.

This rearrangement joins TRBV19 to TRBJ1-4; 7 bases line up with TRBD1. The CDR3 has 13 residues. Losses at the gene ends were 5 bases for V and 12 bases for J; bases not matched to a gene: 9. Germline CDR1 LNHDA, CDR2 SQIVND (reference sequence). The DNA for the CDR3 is TGTGCCAGTAGTCCCCAGTCAGGGACAGAACTGTTTTTT. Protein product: CASSPQSGTELFF.

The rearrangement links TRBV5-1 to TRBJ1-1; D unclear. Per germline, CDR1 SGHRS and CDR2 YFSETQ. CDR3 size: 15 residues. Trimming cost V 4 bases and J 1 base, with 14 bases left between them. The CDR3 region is CASSPYTVENTEAFF. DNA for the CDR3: TGCGCCAGCAGCCCTTACACAGTCGAGAACACTGAAGCTTTCTTT.

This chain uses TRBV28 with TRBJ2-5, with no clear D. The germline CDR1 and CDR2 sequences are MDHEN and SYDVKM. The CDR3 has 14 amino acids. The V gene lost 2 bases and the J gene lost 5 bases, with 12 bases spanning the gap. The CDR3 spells CASSLRIRSETQYF. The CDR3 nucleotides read TGTGCCAGCAGTTTAAGAATCAGGTCGGAGACCCAGTACTTC.

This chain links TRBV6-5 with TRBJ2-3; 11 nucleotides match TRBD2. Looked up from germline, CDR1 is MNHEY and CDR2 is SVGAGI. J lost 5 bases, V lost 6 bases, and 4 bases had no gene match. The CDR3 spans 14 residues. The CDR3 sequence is CASSYLAGGDTQYF. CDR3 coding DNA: TGTGCCAGCAGCTATCTAGCGGGGGGAGATACGCAGTATTTT.

The CDR3 here is CATSDLGQSSYNSPLHF. CDR3 nucleotides: TGTGCCACCAGTGATTTGGGACAGTCAAGCTATAATTCACCCCTCCACTTT. V usage is TRBV24-1 and J usage is TRBJ1-6; D perhaps matches TRBD1 (6 bases). CDR3 length equals 17 residues. Per germline, CDR1 KGHDR and CDR2 SFDVKD. V lost 0 bases and J 3 bases, leaving 11 bases between the germline ends.

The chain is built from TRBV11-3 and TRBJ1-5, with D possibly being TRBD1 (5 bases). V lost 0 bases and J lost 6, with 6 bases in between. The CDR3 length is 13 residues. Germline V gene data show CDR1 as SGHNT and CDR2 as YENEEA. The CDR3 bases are TGTGCCAGCAGCTTAGACAGGGCTCAGCCCCAGCATTTT. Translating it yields CASSLDRAQPQHF. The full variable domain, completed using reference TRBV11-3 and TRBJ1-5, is EAGVVQSPRYKIIEKKQPVAFWCNPISGHNTLYWYLQNLGQGPELLIRYENEEAVDDSQLPKDRFSAERLKGVDSTLKIQPAELGDSAVYLCASSLDRAQPQHFGDGTRLSIL.

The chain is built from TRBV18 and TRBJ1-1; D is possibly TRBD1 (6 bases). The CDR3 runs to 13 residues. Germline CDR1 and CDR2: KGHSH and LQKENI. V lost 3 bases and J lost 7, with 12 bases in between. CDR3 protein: CASSPDLQGEAFF. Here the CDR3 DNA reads TGTGCCAGCTCACCGGATCTACAGGGTGAAGCTTTCTTT.

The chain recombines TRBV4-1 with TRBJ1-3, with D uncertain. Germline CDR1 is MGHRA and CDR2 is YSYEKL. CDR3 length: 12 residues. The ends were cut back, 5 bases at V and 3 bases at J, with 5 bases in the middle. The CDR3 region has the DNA TGCGCCAGCAGCTTCGTTGGAAACACCATATATTTT. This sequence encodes CASSFVGNTIYF.

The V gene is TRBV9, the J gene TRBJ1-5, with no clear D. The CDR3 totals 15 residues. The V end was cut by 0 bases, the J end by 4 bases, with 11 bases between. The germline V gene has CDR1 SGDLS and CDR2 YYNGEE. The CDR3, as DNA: TGTGCCAGCAGCGTAGGGCCGGGGATGAATCAGCCCCAGCATTTT. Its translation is CASSVGPGMNQPQHF.

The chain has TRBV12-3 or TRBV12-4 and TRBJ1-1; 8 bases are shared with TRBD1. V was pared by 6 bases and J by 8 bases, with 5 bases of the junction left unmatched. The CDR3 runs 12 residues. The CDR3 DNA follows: TGTGCCAGCAGGCTGACAGGGGTAGAAGCTTTCTTT. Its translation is CASRLTGVEAFF.

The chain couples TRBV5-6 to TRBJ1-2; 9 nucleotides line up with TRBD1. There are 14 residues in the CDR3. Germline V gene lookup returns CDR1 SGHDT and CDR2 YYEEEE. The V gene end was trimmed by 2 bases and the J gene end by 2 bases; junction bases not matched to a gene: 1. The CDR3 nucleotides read TGTGCCAGCAGCTTACAGGGGGCCAACTATGGCTACACCTTC. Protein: CASSLQGANYGYTF.

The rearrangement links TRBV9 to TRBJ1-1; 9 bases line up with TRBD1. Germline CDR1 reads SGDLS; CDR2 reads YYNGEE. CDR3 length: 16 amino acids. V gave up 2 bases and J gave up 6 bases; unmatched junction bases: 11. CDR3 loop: CASSVLSGQGASEAFF. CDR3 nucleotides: TGTGCCAGCAGCGTCCTCTCGGGACAGGGTGCTTCTGAAGCTTTCTTT.

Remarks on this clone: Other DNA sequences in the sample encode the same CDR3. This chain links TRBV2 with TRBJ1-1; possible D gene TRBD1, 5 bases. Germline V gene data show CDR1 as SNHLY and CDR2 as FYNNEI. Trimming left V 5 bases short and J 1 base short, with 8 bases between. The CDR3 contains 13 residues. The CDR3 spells CASSLTGNTEAFF. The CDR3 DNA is TGTGCCAGCAGTTTAACAGGGAACACTGAAGCTTTCTTT.

DNA for the CDR3: TGTGCCAGCAGTGAACTTCCTAATTCACCCCTCCACTTT. Residues: CASSELPNSPLHF. The chain couples TRBV2 to TRBJ1-6, with D unclear. The CDR3 contains 13 residues. Trimming stripped 2 bases from V and 6 bases from J, with 5 bases between. Germline V gene data show CDR1 as SNHLY and CDR2 as FYNNEI.

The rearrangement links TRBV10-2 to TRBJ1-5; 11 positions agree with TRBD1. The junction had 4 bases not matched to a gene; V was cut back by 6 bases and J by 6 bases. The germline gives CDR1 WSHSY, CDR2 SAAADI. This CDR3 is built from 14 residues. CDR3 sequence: CASSRTGGGQPQHF. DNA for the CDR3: TGCGCCAGCAGCAGGACAGGGGGCGGTCAGCCCCAGCATTTT.

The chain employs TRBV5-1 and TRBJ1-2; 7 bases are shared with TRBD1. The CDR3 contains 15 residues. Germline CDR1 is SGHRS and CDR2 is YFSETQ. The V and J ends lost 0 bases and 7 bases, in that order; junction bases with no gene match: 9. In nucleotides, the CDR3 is TGCGCCAGCAGCTTGGGAACAGGGGAGGCTTCTGGCTACACCTTC. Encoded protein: CASSLGTGEASGYTF. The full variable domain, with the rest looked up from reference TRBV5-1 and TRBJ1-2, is KAGVTQTPRYLIKTRGQQVTLSCSPISGHRSVSWYQQTPGQGLQFLFEYFSETQRNKGNFPGRFSGRQFSNSRSEMNVSTLELGDSALYLCASSLGTGEASGYTFGSGTRLTVV.

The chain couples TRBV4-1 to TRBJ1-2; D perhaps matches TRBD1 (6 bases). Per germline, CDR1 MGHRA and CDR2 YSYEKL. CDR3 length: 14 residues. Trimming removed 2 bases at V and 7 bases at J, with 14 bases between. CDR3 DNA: TGCGCCAGCAGCCAACAGGGGACCCTCGGTGGCTACACCTTC. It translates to CASSQQGTLGGYTF.

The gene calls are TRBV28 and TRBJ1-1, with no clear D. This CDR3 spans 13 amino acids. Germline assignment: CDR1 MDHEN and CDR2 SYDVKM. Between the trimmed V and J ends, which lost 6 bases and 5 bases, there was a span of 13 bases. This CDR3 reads CASRSEGPTEAFF. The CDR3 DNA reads TGTGCCAGCAGAAGCGAGGGCCCGACTGAAGCTTTCTTT.

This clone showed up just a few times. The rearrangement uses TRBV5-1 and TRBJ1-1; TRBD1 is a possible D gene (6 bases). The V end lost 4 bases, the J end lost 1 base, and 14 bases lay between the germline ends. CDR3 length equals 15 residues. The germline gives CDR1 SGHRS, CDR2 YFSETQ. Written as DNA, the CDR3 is TGCGCCAGCAGCCACCCGACAGGCGCGAACACTGAAGCTTTCTTT. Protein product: CASSHPTGANTEAFF.